This T cell receptor beta chain was obtained from a study of identical twins. MiXCR was run by TCRdb on the 5' RACE reads, yielding one entry per CDR3 protein. Of roughly 770,000 distinct CDR3 sequences in the sample, 15% to 20% were seen once. Per the germline V gene, CDR1 is SGDLS and CDR2 is YYNGEE. V lost 4 bases and J lost 6; bases outside the gene matches: 9. The CDR3 length is 16 residues. This sample also belongs to another study, concerning T cells expressing NK-cell markers.

The sequencing sample was made of PBMCs. J is TRBJ2-1 and V is TRBV9, with 11 bases that match TRBD2. This TCR came from a woman aged 18-30 years in good health. In DNA, the CDR3 is TGTGCCAGCAGCCCACCGGGACTAGCGGCGCCCAATGAGCAGTTCTTC. Translating gives CASSPPGLAAPNEQFF.